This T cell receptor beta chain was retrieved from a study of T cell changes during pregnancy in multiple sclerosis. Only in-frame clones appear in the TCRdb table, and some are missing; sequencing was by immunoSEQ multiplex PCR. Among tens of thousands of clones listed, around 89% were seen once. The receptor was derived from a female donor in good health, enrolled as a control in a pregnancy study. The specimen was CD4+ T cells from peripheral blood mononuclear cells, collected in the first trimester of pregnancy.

In DNA form, the CDR3 reads TGTGCCATCAGTGATTCGGGGTACCAAGAGACCCAGTACTTC. Translating gives CAISDSGYQETQYF. This sequence joins TRBV10-3 and TRBJ2-5, with D tentatively TRBD2 (5 bases). The germline CDR1 and CDR2 sequences are ENHRY and SYGVKD. With 3 bases removed from V and 0 bases from J, the gap between germline ends came to 8 bases. This CDR3 region has 14 residues.